The rows below give T cell receptor beta chains drawn from one sample of a study of T cell clonotyping in hematopoietic cell transplantation. Clones were sequenced by immunoSEQ multiplex PCR, and TCRdb holds only the in-frame ones, with some missing. The sample yields 9,000 to 13,000 clones, about nine tenths seen once. The source material was PBMCs, sampled 180 days after allogeneic stem cell transplant. All receptors come from a male patient aged 60-70 years who had an allogeneic stem cell transplant from an unrelated donor, so the T cells may come from the graft donor. Some clones in this sample may be carry-over from other donors' samples. CDR3s include the opening cysteine and the closing phenylalanine or tryptophan.

v_call cdr3_aa
TRBV7-3 CASSLMGQGRNEQFF
TRBV12-5 CASGLGLTGANVLTF
TRBV29-1 CSVGVWGQQTQYF
TRBV19 CASIPLHF
TRBV6-5 CASRGTGANEAFF
TRBV6-5 CASSYSFNSPLHF
TRBV7-6 CASSLVVVPGELFF
TRBV27 CASRIQVYTEAFF
TRBV19 CASSGLGGTHAYEQYF
TRBV7-9 CASSLSAGNQPQHF
TRBV6-5 CASSYNNEQFF
TRBV14 CASSQVGLTTNEKLFF
TRBV6-1 CASSDRGGPVGNTIYF
TRBV5-6 CASTQQGYEQYF
TRBV19 CASLRDTNSPLHF
TRBV7-9 CASSSGPTGEGYGYTF
TRBV30 CAWTPGGVGTYNSPLHF
TRBV7-9 CASSFKGPDYGYTF
TRBV2 CASSAGGVNSPLHF
TRBV5-4 CASSLAGGTDTQYF
TRBV6-5 CASGWTGNSPLHF
TRBV5-1 CASAPWGPTEAFF
TRBV5-1 CASSLEGVGGNSPLHF
TRBV6-5 CASSYNRNTGELFF
TRBV7-8 CASSFRGRYEQYF
TRBV6-1 CASSGWTGSNEKLFF
TRBV19 CASSQQGIEAFF
TRBV19 CASSTRDGGNQPQHF
TRBV19 CASSIKGGQTAYEQYF
TRBV7-2 CASSPTGTGLYEQYF
TRBV5-1 CASSLGQLYGYTF
TRBV11-2 CASSFLANQPQHF
TRBV4-1 CASSPEGSGQRTNSPLHF
TRBV5-1 CASSLWQVNQPQHF
TRBV18 CASSPTGTEAFF
TRBV4-3 CASSFWGAGDMNTEAFF
TRBV2 CASSSDQGSEKLFF
TRBV4-2 CASSQDGSTGRGLGAEAFF
TRBV6-6 CASRFIETGELFF
TRBV9 CASSAEDRKREQYF
TRBV13 CASSTRTGEGYTF
TRBV4-1 CASRAGATDTQYF
TRBV5-1 CASSSQGDTQYF
TRBV6-6 CASSFLGLQETQYF
TRBV7-9 CASSHLLEGGEQYF
TRBV25-1 CASSRTGVIGYTF
TRBV19 CASTDDPTVTHGYTF
TRBV19 CASSILVRGPEAFF